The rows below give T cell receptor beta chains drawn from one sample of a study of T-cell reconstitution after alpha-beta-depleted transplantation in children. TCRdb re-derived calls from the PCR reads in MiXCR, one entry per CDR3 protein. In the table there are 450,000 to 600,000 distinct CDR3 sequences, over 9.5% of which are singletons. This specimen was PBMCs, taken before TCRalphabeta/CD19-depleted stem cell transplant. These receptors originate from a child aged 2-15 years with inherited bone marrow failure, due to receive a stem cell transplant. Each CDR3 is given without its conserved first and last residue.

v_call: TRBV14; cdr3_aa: ASSHASGDDEQY
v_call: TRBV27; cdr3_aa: ASSLLLAGDRREQY
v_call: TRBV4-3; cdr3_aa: ASSLYSGRGTNEQF
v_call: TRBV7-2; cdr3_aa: ASSLSSGPPHEQY
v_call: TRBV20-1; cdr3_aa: SARDRAGIYEQY
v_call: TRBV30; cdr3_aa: AWSRGTSRVEQY
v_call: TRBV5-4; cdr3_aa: ASSLGLLSGELF
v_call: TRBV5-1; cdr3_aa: ASSWLDYNEQF
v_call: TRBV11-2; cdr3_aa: ASSSMGLATNEQF
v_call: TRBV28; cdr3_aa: ASSVAGEGQETQY
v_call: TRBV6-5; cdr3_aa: ASSYAGGDTGELF
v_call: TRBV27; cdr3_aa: ASAPGTSPNIQY
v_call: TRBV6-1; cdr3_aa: ASSVRRGTGELF
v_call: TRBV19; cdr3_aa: ASSRAGQVLYSNQPQH
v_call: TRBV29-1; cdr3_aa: SVEGDGMNTEAF
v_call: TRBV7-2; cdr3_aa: ASSLEALDTQY
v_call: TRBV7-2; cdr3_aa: ASSRRRTGYNEQF
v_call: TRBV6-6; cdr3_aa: ASTSAGETQY
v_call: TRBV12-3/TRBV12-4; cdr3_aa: ASSFGIQGYQPQH
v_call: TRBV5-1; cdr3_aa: ASSLARQIIDTQY
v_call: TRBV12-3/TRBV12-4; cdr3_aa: ASTSGLTDTQY
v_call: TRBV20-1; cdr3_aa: SAGTANQPQH
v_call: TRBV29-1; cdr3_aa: SVELGRSYEQY
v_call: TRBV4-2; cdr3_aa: ASSQDAGGRGEAEAF
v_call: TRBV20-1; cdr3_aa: SAINPGVFQETQY
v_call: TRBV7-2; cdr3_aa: ASSETTGLEASTQY
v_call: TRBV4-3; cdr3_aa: ASSQDMFGTLRNTEAF
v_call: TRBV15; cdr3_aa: ATSRDWMSGYNEQF
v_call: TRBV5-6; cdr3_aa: ASSLDRYTEAF
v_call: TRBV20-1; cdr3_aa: SATGLAGGLVYNEQF
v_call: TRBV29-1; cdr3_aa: SVWYNEQF
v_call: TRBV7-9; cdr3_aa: ASSLRDVENIQY
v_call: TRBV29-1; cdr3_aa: SVRDLQETQY
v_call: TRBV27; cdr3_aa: ASSWRSQRNSPLH
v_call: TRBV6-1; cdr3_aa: ASMYGLADTDTQY
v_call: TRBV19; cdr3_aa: ASTWTSGSSYNEQF
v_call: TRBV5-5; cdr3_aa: ASAAGINYEQY
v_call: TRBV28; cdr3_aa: ASRDTPPAYEQY
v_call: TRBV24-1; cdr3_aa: ATSDPRLAGMDEQY
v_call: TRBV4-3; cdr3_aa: ASSQDSASYNEQF
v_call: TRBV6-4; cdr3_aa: ASSGLAGADTQY
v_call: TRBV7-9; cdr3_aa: ASSFVDHEQY
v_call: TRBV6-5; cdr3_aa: ASSYHGGGTGELF
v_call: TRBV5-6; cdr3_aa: ASSLGLAGVLTDTQY
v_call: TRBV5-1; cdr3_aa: ASSKDRARTDTQY
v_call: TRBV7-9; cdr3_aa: ASSLESRAYEQY
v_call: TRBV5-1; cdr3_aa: ASSLATGETGELF
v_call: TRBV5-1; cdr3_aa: ASSPDDYNEQF
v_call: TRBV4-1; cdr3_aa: ASSQESAGLGGYGYT
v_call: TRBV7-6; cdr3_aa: ASRLDPQGTGELF
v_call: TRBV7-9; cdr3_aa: ASSSTAYNEQF
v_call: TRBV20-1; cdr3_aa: SASGVSNSPLH
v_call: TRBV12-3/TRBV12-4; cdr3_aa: ASSPRTAYEQY
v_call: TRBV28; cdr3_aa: ASSFGGRSYEQY
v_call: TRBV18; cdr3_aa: ASSPVGQGVTVNTEAF
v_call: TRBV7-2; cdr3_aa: ASSLEDRLNSPLH
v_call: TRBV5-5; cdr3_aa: ASSLLGGVDFSRETQY
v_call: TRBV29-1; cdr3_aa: SVGGQLNTEAF
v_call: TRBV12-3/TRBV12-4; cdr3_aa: ASSRGGWQF
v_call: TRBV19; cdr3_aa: ASAGQGPAGELF